Following are 5 T cell receptor beta chains from one sample sequenced in a study of cytomegalovirus exposure and HLA in healthy donors. Vbeta (60) and Jbeta (13) primers were used in the PCR. The assay was immunoSEQ multiplex PCR, and TCRdb's table has in-frame clones only and misses some. The repertoire includes about 50,000 clones, 60% to 80% of them detected once, and 2.7% sits in the top ten. The specimen sequenced was PBMCs. The receptors here all came from a woman between 35 and 50 years old in good health and CMV-seropositive.

V is TRBV12-5 and J is TRBJ2-7, with D tentatively TRBD1 (6 bases). Trimming left V 6 bases short and J 6 bases short, with 12 bases between. The CDR3 has 12 amino acids. Germline V CDR1 and CDR2: LGHNT, FRNRAP. CDR3 in amino acids: CASGPTGIEQYF. In DNA, the CDR3 is TGTGCTAGTGGACCTACAGGGATCGAGCAGTACTTC.

The chain has TRBV4-3 and TRBJ2-5; D might be TRBD2 (7 bases). The CDR3 totals 16 residues. With 0 bases removed from V and 1 base from J, the gap between germline ends came to 12 bases. Germline-derived CDR1 and CDR2 are LGHNA and YSLEER. In nucleotides, the CDR3 is TGCGCCAGCAGCCAAGATCTCGGGGGGCTCCAAGAGACCCAGTACTTC. It encodes CASSQDLGGLQETQYF.

This chain uses TRBV2 with TRBJ1-6; D gene ambiguous. V dropped 6 bases and J dropped 4 bases, with 10 bases sitting between them. The CDR3 contains 14 residues. From germline, CDR1 is SNHLY and CDR2 FYNNEI. CDR3 bases: TGTGCCAGCAGGGCCTACGGGTATAATTCACCCCTCCACTTT. This sequence encodes CASRAYGYNSPLHF.

The chain uses TRBV6-5 and TRBJ2-7, with TRBD1 matching 10 bases. Germline trimming cut 7 bases from V and 6 bases from J; bases unmatched to any gene: 12. This CDR3 is built from 15 residues. Per the germline V gene, CDR1 is MNHEY and CDR2 is SVGAGI. The CDR3: CASTLGQGRVGEQYF. Written as DNA, the CDR3 is TGTGCCAGCACCTTGGGACAGGGGAGAGTAGGCGAGCAGTACTTC.

This chain links TRBV5-1 with TRBJ1-4, with D maybe TRBD1 (6 bases). CDR1 and CDR2 (germline): SGHRS, YFSETQ. The CDR3 consists of 15 residues. With 4 bases removed from V and 7 bases from J, the gap between germline ends came to 17 bases. In DNA, the CDR3 is TGCGCCAGCAGCCCCTCGGACAGCTTAGGTGAAAAACTGTTTTTT. It is translated as CASSPSDSLGEKLFF.